The entry below gives a single T cell receptor (beta chain) sequence along with its context. The data belong to a study of blood T cell repertoires in COVID-19. Study overall: The origin of the acute and convalescent COVID-19 samples was the United States, Italy and Spain. Sources were T cells, B-cell-depleted T cells, or PBMCs; the material itself was cDNA or gDNA.

Original processing methods: Using reference gene primer amplification, nucleated cell counts were estimated. Data came from immunoSEQ multiplex PCR; TCRdb stores just in-frame clones and leaves some out. V and J calls and clone size come straight from that table; D and trimming were deduced from the DNA. The sample lists about 140,000 clones; almost 85% were seen once. V dropped 4 bases and J dropped 4 bases, with 14 bases sitting between them. CDR3 length equals 14 residues. CDR1 is SGHRS, CDR2 YFSETQ, per germline. Specimen: peripheral blood. This clonotype was obtained from a man aged 45-60 years with acute or convalescent COVID-19. The chain has TRBV5-1 and TRBJ1-1, with a possible D match to TRBD1 (5 bases). DNA for the CDR3: TGCGCCAGCAGCCTCACAGGATCGGGCACTGAAGCTTTCTTT. Protein: CASSLTGSGTEAFF.